This T cell receptor beta chain was obtained from a study of blood T cell repertoires in COVID-19. Generated by immunoSEQ multiplex PCR, the TCRdb table keeps only in-frame clones and is missing some. The data hold under 150,000 clones, with approximately 80% observed a single time. The sequenced sample consisted of peripheral blood. This sequence was found in a man between 65 and 79 years old with acute or convalescent COVID-19.

The CDR3 DNA sequence: TGTGCCAGCAGCCTCGGACAGGGACTGGGTCAGCCCCAGCATTTT. Translating gives CASSLGQGLGQPQHF. The chain combines TRBV3-1 (or the pseudogene TRBV3-2) with TRBJ1-5; 8 positions match TRBD1. Germline trimming cut 4 bases from V and 6 bases from J; bases unmatched to any gene: 8. The CDR3 loop spans 15 amino acids. The germline CDR1 and CDR2 sequences are LGHDT and YNNKEL (reference sequence).